This TCR beta chain was sequenced during a study of persistence of HIV-infected CD4 T cells. Across the whole study: Multiple blood draws of up to roughly 180 mL, except two donors with single leukapheresis. Overall study results and limits: Degenerate expanded CDR3beta sequences were enriched among CMV- and Gag-responding cells. The rare CMV-responding cells with HIV-1 proviruses were not separately TCR-sequenced.

The CDR3 contains 13 residues. The ends were cut back, 8 bases at V and 5 bases at J, with 15 bases in the middle. From germline, CDR1 is SGHTA and CDR2 FQGTGA. This clone has more than one count but fewer than ten. Its antigen is unknown. This was the immunoSEQ version 4 assay in survey mode. Sequencing was performed with immunoSEQ multiplex PCR; in TCRdb, only in-frame clones are kept and a portion is missing. Here the sample spans approximately 34,000 clones, around 82% being singletons. An overlapping HIV-1 Gag peptide pool stimulated these cells at 0.85 to 1 ug/peptide/mL. CD40L-negative CD69-negative CD45RO-high memory CD4+ T cells were sorted as populations depleted of antigen-responding cells. Adults with HIV-1 started suppressive ART while chronically infected.

The sample was CD4+ T cells sorted from PBMCs after approximately 19-hour stimulation, taken from a patient who received antiretroviral therapy. The sequence came from an adult woman with HIV who was CMV-seropositive. The V gene is TRBV7-3, the J gene TRBJ1-1; D unclear. The CDR3 is CASQEAPRTEAFF. The CDR3 DNA reads TGTGCCAGCCAGGAGGCCCCACGGACTGAAGCTTTCTTT.